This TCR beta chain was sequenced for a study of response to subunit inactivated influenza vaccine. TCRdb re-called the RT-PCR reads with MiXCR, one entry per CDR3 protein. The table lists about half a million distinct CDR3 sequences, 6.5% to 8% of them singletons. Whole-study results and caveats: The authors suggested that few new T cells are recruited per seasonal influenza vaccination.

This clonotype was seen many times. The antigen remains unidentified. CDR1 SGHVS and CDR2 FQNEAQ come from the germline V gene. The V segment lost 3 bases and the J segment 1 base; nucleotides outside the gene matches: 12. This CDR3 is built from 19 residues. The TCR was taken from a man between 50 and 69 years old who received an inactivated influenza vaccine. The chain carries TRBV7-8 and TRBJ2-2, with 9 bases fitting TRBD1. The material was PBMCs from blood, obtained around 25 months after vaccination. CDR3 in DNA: TGTGCCAGCAGCTTCCCTAAATCCGGGGACAGGGTGAACACCGGGGAGCTGTTTTTT. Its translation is CASSFPKSGDRVNTGELFF.